What follows are 14 T cell receptor beta chains derived from one specimen sequenced in a study of cytomegalovirus exposure and HLA in healthy donors. Primers included in the PCR were 60 Vbeta and 13 Jbeta primers. The table came from immunoSEQ multiplex PCR; TCRdb's copy has only in-frame clones and leaves some out. Seen here are 150,000 to 200,000 clones, 65% to 90% observed once, and the top ten hold less than 2.5%. Sequencing input: PBMCs. The receptors were gathered from a woman aged 45-65 years in good health and CMV-seronegative.

The chain joins TRBV6-5 to TRBJ2-2; D call uncertain. V was pared by 5 bases and J by 1 base, with 11 bases between. Germline lookup yields CDR1 MNHEY and CDR2 SVGAGI. The CDR3 totals 15 residues. The CDR3 DNA reads TGTGCCAGCAGTCCACGGCGGAAGAACACCGGGGAGCTGTTTTTT. Protein: CASSPRRKNTGELFF.

The chain links TRBV11-2 to TRBJ2-2, with TRBD1 as a possible D gene (5 bases). With 4 bases removed from V and 7 bases from J, the gap between germline ends came to 10 bases. Germline CDR1 is SGHAT and CDR2 is FQNNGV. The CDR3 runs to 13 residues. The CDR3 nucleotides are TGTGCCAGCAGCTATTGGGGCATCGGGGAGCTGTTTTTT. As protein: CASSYWGIGELFF.

The V and J genes are TRBV7-9 and TRBJ1-5, with 7 positions matching TRBD1. With V trimmed by 5 bases and J by 7 bases, 11 bases remained unmatched. The CDR3 loop spans 15 amino acids. Per the germline V gene, CDR1 is SEHNR and CDR2 is FQNEAQ (reference sequence). Here the CDR3 reads CASSRQGGEGQPQHF. The CDR3 DNA sequence: TGTGCCAGCAGCCGACAGGGCGGGGAAGGGCAGCCCCAGCATTTT.

The genes are TRBV7-2 and TRBJ2-7; the match to TRBD2 covers 14 bases. The germline gives CDR1 SGHTA, CDR2 FQGNSA. V lost 6 bases, J lost 8 bases, and 6 bases stayed unmatched. CDR3 size: 14 residues. The CDR3 bases are TGTGCCAGCAGTCGACTAGCGGGAGGGCCGCAGCAGTACTTC. Its protein product is CASSRLAGGPQQYF.

This sequence joins TRBV10-3 and TRBJ2-2, with TRBD1 matching over 7 bases. V was clipped by 9 bases and J by 1 base; unmatched bases: 8. Germline V CDR1 and CDR2: ENHRY, SYGVKD. This CDR3 spans 15 amino acids. CDR3 protein: CAIRSNRGNTGELFF. Written as DNA, the CDR3 is TGTGCCATTAGATCGAACAGGGGGAACACCGGGGAGCTGTTTTTT.

The V call is TRBV10-3, the J call TRBJ2-5, with 11 bases matching TRBD2. Per germline, CDR1 ENHRY and CDR2 SYGVKD. The CDR3 is 16 residues long. After removal of 6 bases from V and 5 bases from J, the junction contained 11 bases not matched to a gene. CDR3 sequence reads: CAISDPLAGDGETQYF. CDR3 DNA sequence: TGTGCCATCAGCGACCCACTAGCGGGAGATGGGGAGACCCAGTACTTC.

CDR3 coding DNA: TGTGCCAGCAGTGACCGTAAGACTAGCGGGACGGCAGATACGCAGTATTTT. Protein: CASSDRKTSGTADTQYF. The rearrangement uses TRBV6-1 and TRBJ2-3; 11 positions agree with TRBD2. Unmatched junction bases numbered 9, after V lost 3 bases and J lost 4 bases. Per germline, CDR1 MNHNS and CDR2 SASEGT. This CDR3 is 17 amino acids long.

The sample holds a few counts of this clone. This chain connects TRBV4-1 to TRBJ2-4; D is unclear. The CDR3 length is 16 residues. Trimming removed 0 bases from V and 4 bases from J, with 13 bases in between. CDR1 is MGHRA, CDR2 YSYEKL, per germline. The CDR3 here is CASSQESGRIKNIQYF. The CDR3 DNA follows: TGCGCCAGCAGCCAAGAGTCCGGCAGGATAAAAAACATTCAGTACTTC.

This chain uses TRBV18 with TRBJ1-3; no reliable D call. Germline V gene lookup returns CDR1 KGHSH and CDR2 LQKENI. The CDR3 is 15 amino acids. V lost 3 bases to trimming and J lost 4 bases, with 13 bases between them. CDR3 loop: CASSPRRAEGNTIYF. The CDR3 DNA sequence: TGTGCCAGCTCACCCAGGAGGGCTGAAGGAAACACCATATATTTT.

V gene TRBV19 combines with J gene TRBJ1-4, with D possibly TRBD1 on 5 matching bases. The V and J ends lost 4 bases and 4 bases respectively, with 16 bases between them. The germline V gene has CDR1 LNHDA and CDR2 SQIVND (reference sequence). The CDR3 spans 16 residues. The CDR3 sequence is CASSRQSTAGNEKLFF. The DNA of the CDR3 is TGTGCCAGTAGTAGACAATCGACAGCGGGTAATGAAAAACTGTTTTTT.

In regard to this clone: The same CDR3 also results from other DNA sequences found in this sample. The V gene is TRBV27, the J gene TRBJ1-2; possible D gene TRBD1, 6 bases. Between the trimmed V and J ends, which lost 5 bases and 3 bases, there was a span of 10 bases. Germline V CDR1 and CDR2: MNHEY, SMNVEV (reference sequence). CDR3 length: 13 residues. The CDR3 sequence is CASSLQGYYGYTF. CDR3 in DNA: TGTGCCAGCAGTCTACAGGGATACTATGGCTACACCTTC.

Only a few counts were recorded for this clone. The V gene is TRBV7-2, the J gene TRBJ2-3; D perhaps matches TRBD1 (6 bases). V was cut by 4 bases and J by 2 bases, with 10 bases left in between. The CDR3 runs to 14 residues. Germline V gene sequence: CDR1 SGHTA, CDR2 FQGNSA. The CDR3 here is CASSSYRVTDTQYF. The CDR3 nucleotides are TGTGCCAGCAGCTCCTACAGGGTCACAGATACGCAGTATTTT.

The chain is built from TRBV7-8 and TRBJ2-5; 9 bases are a match to TRBD2. Losses at the gene ends were 6 bases for V and 1 base for J; bases not matched to a gene: 6. CDR3 length: 15 amino acids. Germline assignment: CDR1 SGHVS and CDR2 FQNEAQ. In DNA, the CDR3 is TGTGCCAGCAGGCCTACACTAGCGGGCCAAGAGACCCAGTACTTC. Translated: CASRPTLAGQETQYF. The variable domain in full, with the rest retrieved from reference TRBV7-8 and TRBJ2-5, is GAGVSQSPRYKVAKRGQDVALRCDPISGHVSLFWYQQALGQGPEFLTYFQNEAQLDKSGLPSDRFFAERPEGSVSTLKIQRTQQEDSAVYLCASRPTLAGQETQYFGPGTRLLVL.

For the CDR3, the DNA is TGTGCCAGCAGGGCCGGGACAGCGCCGTACGAGCAGTACTTC. It specifies CASRAGTAPYEQYF. This chain joins TRBV28 and TRBJ2-7; TRBD1 matches at 7 bases. The CDR3 is 14 residues long. Germline loops: CDR1 MDHEN, CDR2 SYDVKM. Trimming removed 6 bases from V and 4 bases from J; junction bases left unmatched: 9.